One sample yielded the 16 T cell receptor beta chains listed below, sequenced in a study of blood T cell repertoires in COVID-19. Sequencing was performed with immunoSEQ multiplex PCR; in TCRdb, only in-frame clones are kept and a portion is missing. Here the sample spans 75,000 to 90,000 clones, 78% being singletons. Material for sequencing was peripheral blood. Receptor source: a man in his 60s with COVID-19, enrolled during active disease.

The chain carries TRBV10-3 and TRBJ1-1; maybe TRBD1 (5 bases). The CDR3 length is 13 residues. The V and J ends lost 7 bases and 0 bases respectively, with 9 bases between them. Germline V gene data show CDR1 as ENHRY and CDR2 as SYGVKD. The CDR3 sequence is CAITRGLNTEAFF. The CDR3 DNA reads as TGTGCCATCACGCGGGGCTTGAACACTGAAGCTTTCTTT.

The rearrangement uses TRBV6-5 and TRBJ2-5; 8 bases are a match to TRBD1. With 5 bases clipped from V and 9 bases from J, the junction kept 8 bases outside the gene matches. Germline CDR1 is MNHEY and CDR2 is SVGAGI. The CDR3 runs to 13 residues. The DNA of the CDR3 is TGTGCCAGCAGTACGACAGGGGCTTTTGCCCAGTACTTC. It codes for CASSTTGAFAQYF.

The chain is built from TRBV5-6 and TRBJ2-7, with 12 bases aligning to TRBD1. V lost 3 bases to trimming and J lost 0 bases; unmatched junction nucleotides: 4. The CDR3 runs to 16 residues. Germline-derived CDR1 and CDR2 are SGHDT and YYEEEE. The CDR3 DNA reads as TGTGCCAGCAGCTGGGACAGGGGGCCGAGCTCCTACGAGCAGTACTTC. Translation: CASSWDRGPSSYEQYF.

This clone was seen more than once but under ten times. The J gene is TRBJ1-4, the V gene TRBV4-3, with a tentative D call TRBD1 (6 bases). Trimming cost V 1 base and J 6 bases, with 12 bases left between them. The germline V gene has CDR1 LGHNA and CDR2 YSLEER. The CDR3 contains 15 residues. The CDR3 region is CASSQGTAVDEKLFF. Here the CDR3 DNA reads TGCGCCAGCAGCCAAGGGACAGCAGTCGATGAAAAACTGTTTTTT.

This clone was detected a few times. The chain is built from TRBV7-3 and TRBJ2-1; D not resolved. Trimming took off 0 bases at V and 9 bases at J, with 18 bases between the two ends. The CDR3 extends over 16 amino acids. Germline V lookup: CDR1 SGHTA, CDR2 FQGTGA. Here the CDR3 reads CASSLTRSYERGEQFF. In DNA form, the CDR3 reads TGTGCCAGCAGCTTAACGAGGAGTTACGAGCGAGGTGAGCAGTTCTTC.

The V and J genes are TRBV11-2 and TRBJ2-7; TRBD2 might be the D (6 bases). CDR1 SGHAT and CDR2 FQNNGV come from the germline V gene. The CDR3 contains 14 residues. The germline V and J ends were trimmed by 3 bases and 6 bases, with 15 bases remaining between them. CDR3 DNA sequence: TGTGCCAGCAGCTTGGGGACGGGGAGGACCGAGCAGTACTTC. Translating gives CASSLGTGRTEQYF.

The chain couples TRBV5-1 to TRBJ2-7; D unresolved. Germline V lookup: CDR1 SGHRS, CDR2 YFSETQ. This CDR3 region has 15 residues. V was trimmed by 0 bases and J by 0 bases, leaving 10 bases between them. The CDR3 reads CASSLASVFSYEQYF. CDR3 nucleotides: TGCGCCAGCAGCTTGGCCTCGGTTTTCTCCTACGAGCAGTACTTC.

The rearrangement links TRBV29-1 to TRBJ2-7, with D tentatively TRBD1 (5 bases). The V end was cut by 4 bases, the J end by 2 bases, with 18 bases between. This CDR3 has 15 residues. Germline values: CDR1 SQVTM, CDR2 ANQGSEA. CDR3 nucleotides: TGCAGCGTTGGTGTGGGGCACAGAGGTACCTACGAGCAGTACTTC. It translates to CSVGVGHRGTYEQYF.

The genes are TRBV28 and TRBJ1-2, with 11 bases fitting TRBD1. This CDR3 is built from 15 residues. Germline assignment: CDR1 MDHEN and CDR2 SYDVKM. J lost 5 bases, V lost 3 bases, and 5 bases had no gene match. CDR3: CASSLGTGGLYGYTF. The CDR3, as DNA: TGTGCCAGCAGTTTGGGGACAGGGGGACTTTATGGCTACACCTTC.

In DNA form, the CDR3 reads TGTGCCAGCAGCTTAGGTATCGGGGATTGGAGCAATCAGCCCCAGCATTTT. Its translation is CASSLGIGDWSNQPQHF. The chain combines TRBV11-2 with TRBJ1-5; D uncertain. The germline V gene encodes CDR1 SGHAT and CDR2 FQNNGV. V was shortened by 1 base and J by 1 base, with 14 bases between the two germline ends. The CDR3 has 17 amino acids.

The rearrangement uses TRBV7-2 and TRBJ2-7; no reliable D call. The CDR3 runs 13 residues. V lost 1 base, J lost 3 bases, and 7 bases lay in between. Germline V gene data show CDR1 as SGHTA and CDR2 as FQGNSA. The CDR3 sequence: CASSLVAGYEQYF. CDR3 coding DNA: TGTGCCAGCAGCTTAGTTGCAGGCTACGAGCAGTACTTC.

For the CDR3, the DNA is TGTGCCAGCTCACCGTCCAGGGATCAGCCCCAGCATTTT. Translated: CASSPSRDQPQHF. The chain has TRBV18 and TRBJ1-5; perhaps TRBD1 as D (5 bases). V lost 3 bases, J lost 5 bases, and 8 bases lay in between. CDR1 is KGHSH and CDR2 is LQKENI in the germline V gene. The CDR3 extends over 13 amino acids.

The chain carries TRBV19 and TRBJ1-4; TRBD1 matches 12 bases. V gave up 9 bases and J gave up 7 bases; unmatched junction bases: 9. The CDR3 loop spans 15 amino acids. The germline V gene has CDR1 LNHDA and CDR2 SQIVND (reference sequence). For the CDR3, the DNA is TGTGCCAGCAACCGGGACAGGGGGCGAAGTGAAAAACTGTTTTTT. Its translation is CASNRDRGRSEKLFF. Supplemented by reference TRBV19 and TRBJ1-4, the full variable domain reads DGGITQSPKYLFRKEGQNVTLSCEQNLNHDAMYWYRQDPGQGLRLIYYSQIVNDFQKGDIAEGYSVSREKKESFPLTVTSAQKNPTAFYLCASNRDRGRSEKLFFGSGTQLSVL.

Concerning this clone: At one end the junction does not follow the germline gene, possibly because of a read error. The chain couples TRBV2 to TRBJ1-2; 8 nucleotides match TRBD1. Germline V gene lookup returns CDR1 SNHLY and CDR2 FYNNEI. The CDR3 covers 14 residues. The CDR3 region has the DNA TGTGTCAGCAGAGGACAGGGAATCTTCTATGGCTACACCTTC. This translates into CVSRGQGIFYGYTF.

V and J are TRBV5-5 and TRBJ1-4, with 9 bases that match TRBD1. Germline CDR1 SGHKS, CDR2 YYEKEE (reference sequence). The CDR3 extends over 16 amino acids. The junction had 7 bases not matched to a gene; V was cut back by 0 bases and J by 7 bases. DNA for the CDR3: TGTGCCAGCAGCTTGGCCCCACAGGGGGCGGTTGAAAAACTGTTTTTT. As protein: CASSLAPQGAVEKLFF.

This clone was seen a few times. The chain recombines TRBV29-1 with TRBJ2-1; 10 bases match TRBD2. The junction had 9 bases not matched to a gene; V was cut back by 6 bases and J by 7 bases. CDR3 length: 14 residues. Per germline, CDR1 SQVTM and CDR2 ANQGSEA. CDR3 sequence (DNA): TGCAGCGTGGAACTAGCGGGGTTGGGAAATGAGCAGTTCTTC. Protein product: CSVELAGLGNEQFF.